The 27 T cell receptor beta chains reported below all come from one sample, sequenced in a study of shared clonotypes between healthy human individuals. CD45RO-negative, CCR7-positively selected cells formed the naive CD8 fraction, excluding terminally differentiated effector memory CD45RA+ cells. TCRdb's table, derived via immunoSEQ multiplex PCR, lists solely in-frame clones and lacks some. The sample lists 1.5 million to 2.5 million clones, about 95% occurring once. Sequencing input: naive CD8+ T cells sorted from blood. The receptor set was obtained from a man between 18 and 29 years old in good health.

This rearrangement joins TRBV27 to TRBJ2-7; D ambiguous. The CDR3 totals 14 residues. The ends were cut back, 6 bases at V and 7 bases at J, with 19 bases in the middle. Looked up from germline, CDR1 is MNHEY and CDR2 is SMNVEV (reference sequence). The CDR3 nucleotides are TGTGCCAGCAGCCCGCGTCCCCTCTGGGGAGAGCAGTACTTC. Amino acid sequence: CASSPRPLWGEQYF.

The chain carries TRBV7-9 and TRBJ1-1; possibly TRBD1 for D (6 bases). CDR3 size: 14 residues. Trimming took 2 bases from V and 4 from J, leaving 11 bases between them. Germline CDR1 reads SEHNR; CDR2 reads FQNEAQ (reference sequence). The CDR3 loop is CASSLKGVGTEAFF. CDR3 nucleotides: TGTGCCAGCAGCTTAAAGGGGGTGGGCACTGAAGCTTTCTTT.

The chain has TRBV9 and TRBJ2-5; 9 bases line up with TRBD2. The junction had 4 bases not matched to a gene; V was cut back by 2 bases and J by 2 bases. This CDR3 region has 15 residues. Germline CDR1 SGDLS, CDR2 YYNGEE. CDR3 in amino acids: CASSVYSGGQETQYF. The CDR3 coding sequence is TGTGCCAGCAGCGTTTATAGCGGGGGTCAAGAGACCCAGTACTTC.

To note about this clone: The same CDR3 also results from other DNA sequences found in this sample. The chain has TRBV27 and TRBJ2-5; D remains unclear. Trimming took 2 bases from V and 2 from J, leaving 9 bases between them. CDR1 MNHEY and CDR2 SMNVEV come from the germline V gene (reference sequence). The CDR3 contains 14 residues. CDR3 bases: TGTGCCAGCAGTTTAGGTGGGCCTCAAGAGACCCAGTACTTC. Amino acids: CASSLGGPQETQYF.

This chain connects TRBV27 to TRBJ1-2, with a tentative D call TRBD1 (5 bases). Trimming pared 5 bases from V and 4 bases from J, leaving 14 bases between. The V gene's germline CDR1 is MNHEY and CDR2 SMNVEV (reference sequence). The CDR3 loop spans 14 amino acids. The CDR3, as DNA: TGTGCCAGCAGTCCCGGGACGGGGCCCTATGGCTACACCTTC. Protein product: CASSPGTGPYGYTF.

This clone was observed a handful of times. The same CDR3 is also encoded by other DNA sequences in this sample. The chain carries TRBV7-9 and TRBJ2-7; D is unresolved. The CDR3 covers 13 residues. The V gene's germline CDR1 is SEHNR and CDR2 FQNEAQ (reference sequence). Trimming pared 1 base from V and 0 bases from J, leaving 4 bases between. The chain's CDR3 is CASSLGLSYEQYF. CDR3 bases: TGTGCCAGCAGCTTAGGCCTCTCCTACGAGCAGTACTTC.

The V and J genes are TRBV6-5 and TRBJ1-1, with TRBD1 as a possible D gene (5 bases). Germline V lookup: CDR1 MNHEY, CDR2 SVGAGI. V shed 6 bases and J shed 3 bases, with 14 bases lying between them. CDR3 size: 14 residues. DNA of the CDR3: TGTGCCAGCAGCTGGATCGAGGGGTACACTGAAGCTTTCTTT. This translates into CASSWIEGYTEAFF.

J is TRBJ2-2 and V is TRBV5-8; TRBD1 might be the D (5 bases). This CDR3 contains 16 residues. V lost 0 bases and J 1 base, leaving 10 bases between the germline ends. Germline-derived CDR1 and CDR2 are SGHTS and YDEGEE. This CDR3 reads CASSLVTTGNTGELFF. In nucleotides, the CDR3 is TGTGCCAGCAGCTTGGTAACCACAGGGAACACCGGGGAGCTGTTTTTT.

The V gene is TRBV28, the J gene TRBJ1-2; a possible D gene is TRBD1 (5 bases). CDR1 and CDR2 from the germline V gene are MDHEN and SYDVKM. Trimming removed 8 bases from V and 8 bases from J, with 12 bases in between. The CDR3 covers 11 residues. In DNA form, the CDR3 reads TGTGCCAGCGCGGGGACGGTCGGCTACACCTTC. Its protein is CASAGTVGYTF.

The chain recombines TRBV5-6 with TRBJ2-2; TRBD1 matches at 7 bases. The CDR3 extends over 14 amino acids. Germline trimming cut 3 bases from V and 6 bases from J; bases unmatched to any gene: 5. The germline V gene encodes CDR1 SGHDT and CDR2 YYEEEE. The chain's CDR3 is CASSSVTGSGELFF. CDR3 coding DNA: TGTGCCAGCAGCTCGGTGACAGGGTCCGGGGAGCTGTTTTTT.

The chain couples TRBV7-9 to TRBJ2-5; 8 bases are shared with TRBD2. Per the germline V gene, CDR1 is SEHNR and CDR2 is FQNEAQ (reference sequence). With 3 bases clipped from V and 5 bases from J, the junction kept 11 bases outside the gene matches. The CDR3 extends over 16 amino acids. The CDR3 sequence is CASSFLLAPSGETQYF. The CDR3 nucleotides read TGTGCCAGCAGCTTCCTGTTGGCTCCTAGCGGGGAGACCCAGTACTTC.

The chain joins TRBV2 to TRBJ2-7; 10 bases are shared with TRBD1. Per germline, CDR1 SNHLY and CDR2 FYNNEI. V lost 4 bases to trimming and J lost 2 bases; unmatched junction nucleotides: 8. This CDR3 has 16 amino acids. CDR3 nucleotide sequence: TGTGCCAGCAGTGGTTGGACAGGGGGTATGCCCTACGAGCAGTACTTC. As protein: CASSGWTGGMPYEQYF. Full variable domain (rest looked up from reference TRBV2 and TRBJ2-7): EPEVTQTPSHQVTQMGQEVILRCVPISNHLYFYWYRQILGQKVEFLVSFYNNEISEKSEIFDDQFSVERPDGSNFTLKIRSTKLEDSAMYFCASSGWTGGMPYEQYFGPGTRLTVT.

This sequence joins TRBV7-9 and TRBJ2-7; TRBD1 aligns across 9 bases. CDR3 length: 13 amino acids. Germline assignment: CDR1 SEHNR and CDR2 FQNEAQ (reference sequence). After removal of 5 bases from V and 3 bases from J, the junction contained 2 bases not matched to a gene. For the CDR3, the DNA is TGTGCCAGCAGCGCGGACAGGGGCTACGAGCAGTACTTC. Translating it yields CASSADRGYEQYF.

The chain employs TRBV27 and TRBJ2-3; TRBD2 matches at 7 bases. J gave up 6 bases and V 5 bases, and 8 bases lay outside the gene matches. The CDR3 loop spans 14 amino acids. Germline values: CDR1 MNHEY, CDR2 SMNVEV (reference sequence). The CDR3 nucleotides read TGTGCCAGCAGTGGCCTGGGAGGGGTTGATACGCAGTATTTT. Encoded protein: CASSGLGGVDTQYF.

The V call is TRBV10-1, the J call TRBJ1-2; 9 bases match TRBD1. The CDR3 totals 18 residues. CDR1 WNHNN and CDR2 SYGVQD come from the germline V gene (reference sequence). After removal of 4 bases from V and 4 bases from J, the junction contained 16 bases not matched to a gene. The DNA of the CDR3 is TGCGCCAGCAGTGGCGCCCCGCCCTACGAGGGACAGGGCTATGGCTACACCTTC. Translated, it gives CASSGAPPYEGQGYGYTF.

The rearrangement links TRBV9 to TRBJ2-3, with TRBD1 matching over 10 bases. The CDR3 extends over 15 amino acids. Germline-derived CDR1 and CDR2 are SGDLS and YYNGEE. With 2 bases clipped from V and 4 bases from J, the junction kept 4 bases outside the gene matches. The CDR3 DNA reads TGTGCCAGCAGCGTGACAGGGGGCAGCGCAGATACGCAGTATTTT. It encodes CASSVTGGSADTQYF.

In regard to this clone: The same CDR3 is also encoded by other DNA sequences in this sample. The rearrangement joins TRBV18 to TRBJ2-2, with no clear D. This CDR3 spans 11 amino acids. With 3 bases removed from V and 11 bases from J, the gap between germline ends came to 7 bases. Germline loops: CDR1 KGHSH, CDR2 LQKENI. This CDR3 is CASSPPGELFF. CDR3 nucleotide sequence: TGTGCCAGCTCACCGCCAGGAGAGCTGTTTTTT.

The chain carries TRBV6-6 and TRBJ2-4, with D hard to call. V dropped 0 bases and J dropped 9 bases, with 9 bases sitting between them. This CDR3 comprises 13 residues. CDR1 is MNHNY, CDR2 SVGAGI, per germline (reference sequence). CDR3 loop: CASSYSRASIQYF. The CDR3 nucleotides read TGTGCCAGCAGTTACTCTCGGGCGAGCATTCAGTACTTC.

V and J are TRBV5-6 and TRBJ1-6; 9 bases are shared with TRBD1. The CDR3 length is 14 residues. The germline CDR1 and CDR2 sequences are SGHDT and YYEEEE. Trimming cost V 0 bases and J 10 bases; bases outside gene matches: 2. CDR3 in amino acids: CASSLVGQGSPLHF. The CDR3 DNA sequence: TGTGCCAGCAGCTTGGTGGGACAGGGATCACCCCTCCACTTT.

The chain carries TRBV28 and TRBJ2-7, with D maybe TRBD2 (6 bases). Germline V gene lookup returns CDR1 MDHEN and CDR2 SYDVKM. This CDR3 is built from 13 residues. Trimming pared 10 bases from V and 0 bases from J, leaving 13 bases between. The CDR3 protein is CATSGLSSYEQYF. The DNA of the CDR3 is TGTGCCACCTCGGGACTGAGCTCCTACGAGCAGTACTTC.

The rearrangement uses TRBV5-6 and TRBJ2-7; D possibly corresponds to TRBD1 (5 bases). The CDR3 is made up of 14 amino acids. Trimming stripped 1 base from V and 0 bases from J, with 8 bases between. Germline V gene data show CDR1 as SGHDT and CDR2 as YYEEEE. The chain's CDR3 is CASSLWGSSYEQYF. The CDR3 nucleotides read TGTGCCAGCAGCTTGTGGGGCAGCTCCTACGAGCAGTACTTC. Drawing the rest from reference TRBV5-6 and TRBJ2-7, the complete variable domain is DAGVTQSPTHLIKTRGQQVTLRCSPKSGHDTVSWYQQALGQGPQFIFQYYEEEERQRGNFPDRFSGHQFPNYSSELNVNALLLGDSALYLCASSLWGSSYEQYFGPGTRLTVT.

The CDR3, as DNA: TGCGCCAGCAGCCAAGATCTTAGGGCAGGGACTATCTATGGCTACACCTTC. This sequence encodes CASSQDLRAGTIYGYTF. This chain uses TRBV4-3 with TRBJ1-2; D possibly corresponds to TRBD1 (5 bases). CDR1 is LGHNA and CDR2 is YSLEER in the germline V gene. V lost 0 bases and J 4 bases, leaving 18 bases between the germline ends. The CDR3 loop spans 17 amino acids.

This chain links TRBV10-3 with TRBJ2-4; the D is unclear. In germline, CDR1 is ENHRY, CDR2 SYGVKD. Trimming left V 3 bases short and J 2 bases short, with 5 bases between. The length of the CDR3 is 13 residues. CDR3: CAISERSKNIQYF. CDR3 nucleotides: TGTGCCATCAGTGAAAGGTCCAAAAACATTCAGTACTTC.

The rearrangement joins TRBV10-2 to TRBJ2-1; 9 nucleotides match TRBD1. CDR1 WSHSY and CDR2 SAAADI come from the germline V gene. This CDR3 has 15 residues. V was clipped by 3 bases and J by 15 bases; unmatched bases: 15. CDR3 coding DNA: TGCGCCAGCAGTGACCCGACAGGGGGAGTAAGTACACCGTTCTTC. As protein: CASSDPTGGVSTPFF.

A remark on this clone: Other DNA sequences in the sample encode the same CDR3. V is TRBV5-4 and J is TRBJ2-7, with 10 bases lining up with TRBD1. After removal of 3 bases from V and 4 bases from J, the junction contained 4 bases not matched to a gene. Germline CDR1 SGHNT, CDR2 YYREEE (reference sequence). CDR3 length equals 14 residues. CDR3 protein: CASSSGTGDYEQYF. In nucleotides, the CDR3 is TGTGCCAGCAGCTCCGGGACAGGGGATTACGAGCAGTACTTC.

The chain carries TRBV4-3 and TRBJ2-2; 9 bases map to TRBD2. There are 15 residues in the CDR3. V lost 1 base, J lost 7 bases, and 4 bases stayed unmatched. Germline V gene lookup returns CDR1 LGHNA and CDR2 YSLEER. The CDR3 DNA reads as TGCGCCAGCAGCCAAGTTCTAGCGGGAAGCGGGGAGCTGTTTTTT. Translating it yields CASSQVLAGSGELFF.

The chain is built from TRBV7-2 and TRBJ2-7; D call uncertain. CDR3 size: 14 residues. The V gene lost 2 bases and the J gene lost 5 bases, with 13 bases spanning the gap. Germline-derived CDR1 and CDR2 are SGHTA and FQGNSA. This CDR3 is CASSLRSEPHEQYF. The CDR3 region has the DNA TGTGCCAGCAGCTTACGGTCCGAGCCCCACGAGCAGTACTTC.